One sample yielded the 11 T cell receptor beta chains listed below, sequenced in a study of response to subunit inactivated influenza vaccine. TCRdb used MiXCR to reprocess the RT-PCR reads, holding one entry per CDR3 protein. This sample has hundreds of thousands of distinct CDR3 sequences, with 12% found just once. The material sequenced was PBMCs from blood, taken on the day of vaccination. The receptors originated from a man over 45 who received an inactivated influenza vaccine.

Many counts were recorded for this clonotype. At one end the junction does not follow the germline gene, possibly because of a read error. J is TRBJ2-5 and V is TRBV7-9; TRBD1 is a possible D gene (6 bases). CDR3 size: 12 residues. Germline V gives CDR1 SEHNR, CDR2 FQNEAQ (reference sequence). Here the CDR3 reads CASSPRGETQYF. The CDR3 bases are TGCGCCAGCAGCCCAAGGGGGGAGACCCAGTACTTC.

The J gene is TRBJ2-3, the V gene TRBV6-5, with 8 bases identical to TRBD2. Trimming removed 1 base from V and 2 bases from J; junction bases left unmatched: 5. This CDR3 region has 16 residues. Looked up from germline, CDR1 is MNHEY and CDR2 is SVGAGI. The CDR3 nucleotides are TGTGCCAGCAGTTACTTGCGCGGGGGGATCACAGATACGCAGTATTTT. Protein: CASSYLRGGITDTQYF.

This clonotype was recorded a few times. One junction end disagrees with the germline gene, perhaps due to a read error. This chain links TRBV5-1 with TRBJ2-7, with TRBD2 identical over 10 bases. Germline CDR1 is SGHRS and CDR2 is YFSETQ. The CDR3 extends over 14 amino acids. The CDR3 coding sequence is TGCGCTAGCAGCTTGCTAGCGGGAGAAGACGAGCAGTACTTC. Protein: CASSLLAGEDEQYF.

V is TRBV20-1 and J is TRBJ2-7; tentative D call: TRBD1 (5 bases). This CDR3 has 14 amino acids. Germline assignment: CDR1 DFQATT and CDR2 SNEGSKA (reference sequence). Trimming cost V 5 bases and J 0 bases, with 14 bases left between them. Written as DNA, the CDR3 is TGCAGTGCTCCACGACAGTCTAACTCCTACGAGCAGTACTTC. It yields the protein CSAPRQSNSYEQYF.

This clonotype has just a few counts. The chain links TRBV12-3 or TRBV12-4 to TRBJ1-1, with TRBD1 as a possible D gene (6 bases). Trimming stripped 7 bases from V and 4 bases from J, with 19 bases between. The CDR3 covers 15 residues. The chain's CDR3 is CASTFNPSGATEAFF. In DNA, the CDR3 is TGTGCCAGCACCTTTAACCCTTCAGGGGCCACTGAAGCTTTCTTT.

This clonotype was counted a few times. The CDR3 DNA sequence: TGTGCCAGCAGATCCCTAGCGGGAGGGCTGTATGGCACCGGGGAGCTGTTTTTT. Amino acid sequence: CASRSLAGGLYGTGELFF. The chain has TRBV28 and TRBJ2-2; 12 bases fit TRBD2. V was clipped by 6 bases and J by 4 bases; unmatched bases: 12. Germline V gives CDR1 MDHEN, CDR2 SYDVKM. The CDR3 is 18 residues long.

The rearrangement links TRBV6-5 to TRBJ2-1, with TRBD2 identical over 12 bases. The CDR3 sequence is 16 residues long. CDR1 and CDR2 from the germline V gene are MNHEY and SVGAGI. Trimming took 0 bases from V and 9 from J; bases not matched to a gene: 6. The CDR3 sequence: CASSYSASGGAGEQFF. The CDR3 DNA is TGTGCCAGCAGTTACTCAGCTAGCGGGGGGGCGGGTGAGCAGTTCTTC.

This clonotype was detected a few times. Written as DNA, the CDR3 is TGTGCCAGCAGCTTAGTGGGGGGGCTAAATTCACCCCTCCACTTT. It is translated as CASSLVGGLNSPLHF. V and J are TRBV7-9 and TRBJ1-6, with D possibly matching TRBD1 (6 bases). Trimming took 1 base from V and 7 from J, leaving 11 bases between them. CDR3 size: 15 residues. Germline-derived CDR1 and CDR2 are SEHNR and FQNEAQ (reference sequence). The whole variable domain, remainder taken from reference TRBV7-9 and TRBJ1-6, is DTGVSQNPRHKITKRGQNVTFRCDPISEHNRLYWYRQTLGQGPEFLTYFQNEAQLEKSRLLSDRFSAERPKGSFSTLEIQRTEQGDSAMYLCASSLVGGLNSPLHFGNGTRLTVT.

The chain has TRBV27 and TRBJ2-6; D is unresolved. Trimming took off 7 bases at V and 1 base at J, with 8 bases between the two ends. Germline lookup yields CDR1 MNHEY and CDR2 SMNVEV (reference sequence). This CDR3 region has 14 residues. CDR3 coding DNA: TGTGCCAGCACCTGGGGATCTGGGGCCAACGTCCTGACTTTC. It yields the protein CASTWGSGANVLTF.

The chain combines TRBV20-1 with TRBJ1-4; 8 bases are shared with TRBD1. After removal of 5 bases from V and 7 bases from J, the junction contained 9 bases not matched to a gene. Germline CDR1 reads DFQATT; CDR2 reads SNEGSKA (reference sequence). This CDR3 contains 14 residues. The DNA for the CDR3 is TGCAGTGCTGCTCAGGGGACAGGCGGTGAAAAACTGTTTTTT. It codes for CSAAQGTGGEKLFF.

This clonotype was recorded at least ten times. The rearrangement joins TRBV18 to TRBJ1-2; D may be TRBD1 (5 bases). Per germline, CDR1 KGHSH and CDR2 LQKENI. The CDR3 covers 13 residues. V dropped 2 bases and J dropped 6 bases, with 10 bases sitting between them. CDR3 amino acids: CASSPDRGHGYTF. The CDR3 nucleotides are TGTGCCAGCTCACCAGACCGGGGCCATGGCTACACCTTC.